Presented here are 4 T cell receptor beta chains from one specimen sequenced in a study of spatial heterogeneity in lung cancer. From the 5' RACE reads, TCRdb called clonotypes with MiXCR, one entry per CDR3 protein. The profile shows approximately 6,100 distinct CDR3 sequences, about 12% of them singletons. Noted time point: sample taken at primary tumor resection. This sample comprised lung tissue, obtained at surgery. Every receptor here comes from a human donor with early-stage non-small cell lung cancer.

This clonotype ranks as medium-sized (0.01 to 0.1%). In a library made to pick up alpha chains, this beta chain is a stray read with a size that means little. The chain has TRBV20-1 and TRBJ2-1, with D hard to call. This CDR3 is 16 amino acids long. Trimming stripped 0 bases from V and 8 bases from J, with 20 bases between. Germline V gene data show CDR1 as DFQATT and CDR2 as SNEGSKA (reference sequence). The DNA of the CDR3 is TGCAGTGCTAGAGATTACCTCGACGGATCGTTGGATGAGCAGTTCTTC. Its translation: CSARDYLDGSLDEQFF.

There are many counts of this clonotype. This beta chain represents an off-target read in a library built for alpha chains; its size is of limited meaning. V and J are TRBV4-2 and TRBJ2-7; either TRBD1 or TRBD2 may fit D (5 bases each). This CDR3 is 16 amino acids long. From germline, CDR1 is LGHNA and CDR2 YNFKEQ. The V gene lost 0 bases and the J gene lost 0 bases, with 12 bases spanning the gap. The CDR3 bases are TGTGCCAGCAGCCAAGATCAGTACGGGACCTCCTACGAGCAGTACTTC. Its translation: CASSQDQYGTSYEQYF.

This clonotype is classed as medium-sized (0.01 to 0.1%). Because the library targeted alpha chains, this beta chain is an off-target read whose size means little. The rearrangement joins TRBV10-3 to TRBJ1-2; TRBD1 aligns across 7 bases. The CDR3 runs to 11 residues. J was trimmed by 6 bases and V by 8 bases; bases with no gene match: 3. The germline V gene encodes CDR1 ENHRY and CDR2 SYGVKD. The CDR3 loop is CAIGDRDGYTF. Here the CDR3 DNA reads TGTGCCATCGGAGACAGGGATGGCTACACCTTC.

This clonotype has ten or more counts. This beta chain is a stray read from a library made for alpha chains; its abundance is not meaningful. The chain combines TRBV6-5 with TRBJ1-4, with 7 bases that match TRBD1. The CDR3 covers 15 residues. CDR1 is MNHEY and CDR2 is SVGAGI in the germline V gene. V lost 0 bases to trimming and J lost 2 bases; unmatched junction nucleotides: 0. CDR3 DNA: TGTGCCAGCAGTTACTCGACAGGGACTAATGAAAAACTGTTTTTT. It translates to CASSYSTGTNEKLFF.